This TCR beta chain is drawn from a study of T cells in tuberculosis. CDR3 size: 11 residues. Germline CDR1 reads MNHNY; CDR2 reads SVGAGI (reference sequence). The germline V and J ends were trimmed by 5 bases and 4 bases, with 5 bases remaining between them. Libraries were prepared by immunoSEQ multiplex PCR; TCRdb keeps only in-frame clonotypes and omits some of them. The repertoire consists of 50,000 or so clones, with approximately 88% occurring once and the leading ten covering less than 25%. Sorting used thawed, overnight-rested PBMC stained with anti-CD3, a viability dye and GMM-loaded CD1B tetramer. The lipid loaded on the CD1B tetramers was C32 glucose monomycolate from Rhodococcus equi.

The TCR comes from an adult woman with latent tuberculosis. The specimen sequenced was CD1b-GMM tetramer-negative cells sorted from PBMCs. The V and J genes are TRBV6-6 and TRBJ2-5, with D hard to call. CDR3 sequence (DNA): TGTGCCAGCAGTAGACTAGAGACCCAGTACTTC. Protein: CASSRLETQYF.